This entry lists 32 T cell receptor beta chains sequenced from one sample in a study of T cell responses to AZD1222 COVID-19 vaccine. TCRdb's copy holds only in-frame clones and misses some; the assay was immunoSEQ multiplex PCR. Of 150,000 or so clones in the sample, 94% were seen once. Sequenced material: peripheral blood, taken on day 0 of AZD1222 vaccination. Every receptor here comes from an adult in good health.

This clone has just one count. The rearrangement joins TRBV6-5 to TRBJ1-1; the D gene is possibly TRBD1 (5 bases). Looked up from germline, CDR1 is MNHEY and CDR2 is SVGAGI. This CDR3 contains 14 residues. Trimming took off 1 base at V and 3 bases at J, with 9 bases between the two ends. Here the CDR3 DNA reads TGTGCCAGCAGTTACTACCGGGGGGACACTGAAGCTTTCTTT. Amino acids: CASSYYRGDTEAFF.

This clone has only a few counts. This rearrangement joins TRBV30 to TRBJ2-2, with D possibly being TRBD2 (5 bases). Germline assignment: CDR1 GTSNPN and CDR2 SVGIG (reference sequence). CDR3 size: 13 residues. V lost 0 bases and J 3 bases, leaving 5 bases between the germline ends. CDR3 coding DNA: TGTGCCTGGAGTGTCGGGGACACCGGGGAGCTGTTTTTT. Its translation is CAWSVGDTGELFF. Complete variable domain (other parts from reference TRBV30 and TRBJ2-2): SQTIHQWPATLVQPVGSPLSLECTVEGTSNPNLYWYRQAAGRGLQLLFYSVGIGQISSEVPQNLSASRPQDRQFILSSKKLLLSDSGFYLCAWSVGDTGELFFGEGSRLTVL.

The J gene is TRBJ2-1, the V gene TRBV7-9; D is perhaps TRBD1 (5 bases). Trimming took 0 bases from V and 4 from J, leaving 13 bases between them. The CDR3 runs 16 residues. Germline V gives CDR1 SEHNR, CDR2 FQNEAQ (reference sequence). The CDR3 loop is CASSLAQGAPYNEQFF. DNA of the CDR3: TGTGCCAGCAGCTTAGCGCAGGGCGCACCATACAATGAGCAGTTCTTC.

The V gene is TRBV2, the J gene TRBJ1-2; TRBD1 matches at 7 bases. The CDR3 is made up of 13 amino acids. The trim removed 6 bases at V and 8 bases at J, leaving 9 bases unmatched. The germline V gene encodes CDR1 SNHLY and CDR2 FYNNEI. CDR3: CASSGDSARGYTF. The CDR3 DNA reads TGTGCCAGCAGCGGGGACAGCGCTCGGGGCTACACCTTC.

As for this clone: The sample contains more than one DNA sequence encoding this CDR3. In nucleotides, the CDR3 is TGCGCCAGCAGCCAAGGGAGCTATAGCAATCAGCCCCAGCATTTT. Its protein is CASSQGSYSNQPQHF. This chain links TRBV4-1 with TRBJ1-5; no firm D call. Germline lookup yields CDR1 MGHRA and CDR2 YSYEKL. This CDR3 contains 15 residues. The ends were cut back, 1 base at V and 0 bases at J, with 7 bases in the middle.

In the case of this clone: The sample holds other DNA sequences that translate to the same CDR3. V and J are TRBV19 and TRBJ2-1; either TRBD1 or TRBD2 may fit D (6 bases each). The V end lost 1 base, the J end lost 6 bases, and 10 bases lay between the germline ends. CDR3 length: 14 residues. Germline V lookup: CDR1 LNHDA, CDR2 SQIVND (reference sequence). The CDR3 nucleotides read TGTGCCAGTAGTATAGGAGGAGGGGGCAATGAGCAGTTCTTC. As protein: CASSIGGGGNEQFF.

This clone has only one observation. The genes are TRBV6-1 and TRBJ1-2; TRBD1 matches 8 bases. J lost 5 bases, V lost 1 base, and 3 bases had no gene match. Germline V gives CDR1 MNHNS, CDR2 SASEGT. The CDR3 extends over 14 amino acids. The CDR3 DNA sequence: TGTGCCAGCAGTGAAGGGACAGGGATGTATGGCTACACCTTC. Translating it yields CASSEGTGMYGYTF.

This clone appeared once. The gene calls are TRBV5-5 and TRBJ2-7; 7 bases line up with TRBD1. The V gene end was trimmed by 7 bases and the J gene end by 5 bases; junction bases not matched to a gene: 9. The CDR3 loop spans 13 amino acids. The V gene's germline CDR1 is SGHKS and CDR2 YYEKEE (reference sequence). The CDR3 sequence is CASSTGTANEQYF. CDR3 DNA sequence: TGTGCCAGCTCGACCGGGACAGCCAACGAGCAGTACTTC. Filled out from reference TRBV5-5 and TRBJ2-7, the complete variable domain reads DAGVTQSPTHLIKTRGQQVTLRCSPISGHKSVSWYQQVLGQGPQFIFQYYEKEERGRGNFPDRFSARQFPNYSSELNVNALLLGDSALYLCASSTGTANEQYFGPGTRLTVT.

V is TRBV18 and J is TRBJ1-5, with 9 bases matching TRBD1. This CDR3 comprises 15 residues. V lost 5 bases to trimming and J lost 8 bases; unmatched junction nucleotides: 10. Per the germline V gene, CDR1 is KGHSH and CDR2 is LQKENI. CDR3 bases: TGTGCCAGCTCATTATCTACAGGGGGCGCGGAGCCCCAGCATTTT. This translates into CASSLSTGGAEPQHF.

This rearrangement joins TRBV7-2 to TRBJ1-2; 7 bases agree with TRBD1. This CDR3 has 14 residues. Trimming removed 1 base from V and 2 bases from J; junction bases left unmatched: 1. Looked up from germline, CDR1 is SGHTA and CDR2 is FQGNSA. The CDR3 region has the DNA TGTGCCAGCAGCTTAGGGGGACAGAACTATGGCTACACCTTC. This translates into CASSLGGQNYGYTF.

V usage is TRBV28 and J usage is TRBJ1-2; no reliable D call. V lost 2 bases and J lost 6, with 7 bases in between. The germline V gene has CDR1 MDHEN and CDR2 SYDVKM. The CDR3 extends over 12 amino acids. The CDR3 loop reads CASSLQVDGYTF. CDR3 DNA: TGTGCCAGCAGTTTACAGGTTGATGGCTACACCTTC.

This clone was found a few times. The V gene is TRBV2, the J gene TRBJ2-5; the match to TRBD1 covers 10 bases. Germline loops: CDR1 SNHLY, CDR2 FYNNEI. V was clipped by 11 bases and J by 5 bases; unmatched bases: 14. The CDR3 extends over 15 amino acids. Here the CDR3 reads CAGAPGQGVLETQYF. The CDR3, as DNA: TGTGCCGGCGCCCCTGGACAGGGGGTTTTGGAGACCCAGTACTTC.

The chain employs TRBV3-1 (or the pseudogene TRBV3-2) and TRBJ2-2, with D hard to call. Germline CDR1 reads LGHDT; CDR2 reads YNNKEL (reference sequence). CDR3 length equals 11 residues. Trimming pared 3 bases from V and 4 bases from J, leaving 0 bases between. The CDR3, as DNA: TGTGCCAGCAGCCACACCGGGGAGCTGTTTTTT. Amino acid sequence: CASSHTGELFF.

This chain links TRBV19 with TRBJ2-5, with 12 positions matching TRBD2. Germline V gene lookup returns CDR1 LNHDA and CDR2 SQIVND (reference sequence). This CDR3 contains 16 residues. V dropped 6 bases and J dropped 4; count of bases not matched to a gene: 9. CDR3 in DNA: TGTGCCAGTAGCCGGACTAGCGGGATTGGGCGAGAGACCCAGTACTTC. It specifies CASSRTSGIGRETQYF.

The rearrangement uses TRBV25-1 and TRBJ1-1, with D possibly TRBD1 on 5 matching bases. Trimming removed 0 bases from V and 7 bases from J, with 9 bases in between. CDR1 and CDR2 (germline): MGHDK, SYGVNS. The CDR3 sequence is 13 residues long. CDR3 in amino acids: CASSEYRGLEAFF. CDR3 bases: TGTGCCAGCAGTGAATATAGGGGTCTTGAAGCTTTCTTT. Full variable domain (remainder filled in from reference TRBV25-1 and TRBJ1-1): EADIYQTPRYLVIGTGKKITLECSQTMGHDKMYWYQQDPGMELHLIHYSYGVNSTEKGDLSSESTVSRIRTEHFPLTLESARPSHTSQYLCASSEYRGLEAFFGQGTRLTVV.

The chain uses TRBV27 and TRBJ1-1; possibly TRBD1 for D (5 bases). The V end lost 5 bases, the J end lost 1 base, and 11 bases lay between the germline ends. Germline CDR1 reads MNHEY; CDR2 reads SMNVEV (reference sequence). This CDR3 contains 14 residues. The CDR3 nucleotides are TGTGCCAGCAGTCCGGGACGGTCGAACACTGAAGCTTTCTTT. This translates into CASSPGRSNTEAFF.

Comments on this clone: Other DNA sequences in the sample encode the same CDR3. This rearrangement joins TRBV5-1 to TRBJ2-1, with TRBD2 matching 8 bases. With 1 base clipped from V and 6 bases from J, the junction kept 6 bases outside the gene matches. CDR3 length equals 15 residues. CDR1 and CDR2 (germline): SGHRS, YFSETQ. The CDR3 coding sequence is TGCGCCAGCAGCTTGACTAGCGGAACCATCAATGAGCAGTTCTTC. It codes for CASSLTSGTINEQFF.

The chain joins TRBV6-5 to TRBJ1-1; perhaps TRBD1 as D (5 bases). With 6 bases removed from V and 6 bases from J, the gap between germline ends came to 20 bases. Germline V gene lookup returns CDR1 MNHEY and CDR2 SVGAGI. The length of the CDR3 is 15 residues. In nucleotides, the CDR3 is TGTGCCAGCAGGTTTTCAGGGAAAAAGGTCGCTGAAGCTTTCTTT. It encodes CASRFSGKKVAEAFF.

The chain uses TRBV6-6 and TRBJ1-1; D is ambiguous. This CDR3 is built from 13 residues. The V and J ends lost 7 bases and 3 bases respectively, with 12 bases between them. Germline V lookup: CDR1 MNHNY, CDR2 SVGAGI (reference sequence). The CDR3 sequence: CASTQRRHTEAFF. CDR3 nucleotide sequence: TGTGCCAGCACCCAGCGGAGGCACACTGAAGCTTTCTTT.

V gene TRBV28 combines with J gene TRBJ1-1; 8 nucleotides line up with TRBD1. CDR1 is MDHEN and CDR2 is SYDVKM in the germline V gene. The CDR3 consists of 17 residues. The ends lost 1 base at V and 0 bases at J; junction bases unmatched: 7. CDR3 DNA sequence: TGTGCCAGCAGTTTATCATCCGGGACAGGACTGAACACTGAAGCTTTCTTT. Translated, it gives CASSLSSGTGLNTEAFF.

The rearrangement joins TRBV5-8 to TRBJ1-5, with 7 bases identical to TRBD1. Trimming took 4 bases from V and 2 from J; bases not matched to a gene: 3. The CDR3 is made up of 14 amino acids. Germline V CDR1 and CDR2: SGHTS, YDEGEE. The chain's CDR3 is CASSHTGGNQPQHF. CDR3 nucleotides: TGTGCCAGCAGCCATACAGGGGGCAATCAGCCCCAGCATTTT.

CDR3 nucleotide sequence: TGTGCCATCAGACCCTCCCAGAGCGAGAGCATGAACACTGAAGCTTTCTTT. Residues: CAIRPSQSESMNTEAFF. The chain joins TRBV10-3 to TRBJ1-1; no definite D call. This CDR3 is built from 17 residues. The V and J ends lost 6 bases and 0 bases respectively, with 20 bases between them. The germline V gene encodes CDR1 ENHRY and CDR2 SYGVKD.

This clone was picked up one time. The genes are TRBV15 and TRBJ1-1; D is unclear. Trimming stripped 3 bases from V and 1 base from J, with 9 bases between. The CDR3 spans 14 residues. The germline V gene encodes CDR1 LNHNV and CDR2 YYDKDF (reference sequence). CDR3 coding DNA: TGTGCCACCAGCAGTTGGACCCGGAACACTGAAGCTTTCTTT. Its protein is CATSSWTRNTEAFF.

This chain connects TRBV6-5 to TRBJ2-2; D is ambiguous. Trimming shortened V by 0 bases and J by 7 bases, and 6 bases separated the two germline ends. CDR1 and CDR2 (germline): MNHEY, SVGAGI. The CDR3 totals 13 residues. The CDR3 loop is CASSYSGVGELFF. In nucleotides, the CDR3 is TGTGCCAGCAGTTACTCTGGGGTCGGGGAGCTGTTTTTT.

This chain links TRBV6-5 with TRBJ2-1; 11 bases are a match to TRBD1. Trimming took 0 bases from V and 6 from J; bases not matched to a gene: 4. The CDR3 runs 16 residues. In germline, CDR1 is MNHEY, CDR2 SVGAGI. As DNA, the CDR3 is TGTGCCAGCAGTTACTCGACCGGGACAGGGGGCAATGAGCAGTTCTTC. It yields the protein CASSYSTGTGGNEQFF.

The V and J genes are TRBV3-1 (or the pseudogene TRBV3-2) and TRBJ1-2; TRBD1 aligns across 7 bases. The CDR3 spans 14 residues. V lost 4 bases and J lost 4; bases outside the gene matches: 6. CDR1 is LGHDT, CDR2 YNNKEL, per germline (reference sequence). The CDR3 nucleotides read TGTGCCAGCAGCCCGACAGGGCGATTCTATGGCTACACCTTC. Translation gives CASSPTGRFYGYTF.

This rearrangement joins TRBV5-4 to TRBJ2-7, with 7 bases lining up with TRBD1. Germline V gene lookup returns CDR1 SGHNT and CDR2 YYREEE (reference sequence). The junction had 9 bases not matched to a gene; V was cut back by 5 bases and J by 1 base. The CDR3 is 15 amino acids. The CDR3 loop reads CASSPLPGQSYEQYF. As DNA, the CDR3 is TGTGCCAGCAGTCCTCTCCCGGGACAGTCCTACGAGCAGTACTTC.

The V gene is TRBV19, the J gene TRBJ1-2; 9 nucleotides align to TRBD1. In germline, CDR1 is LNHDA, CDR2 SQIVND (reference sequence). The CDR3 covers 13 residues. With 10 bases clipped from V and 4 bases from J, the junction kept 7 bases outside the gene matches. CDR3 DNA: TGTGCCATTCAACAGGGGGCCGGCTATGGCTACACCTTC. It encodes CAIQQGAGYGYTF. The full variable domain, with the rest looked up from reference TRBV19 and TRBJ1-2, is DGGITQSPKYLFRKEGQNVTLSCEQNLNHDAMYWYRQDPGQGLRLIYYSQIVNDFQKGDIAEGYSVSREKKESFPLTVTSAQKNPTAFYLCAIQQGAGYGYTFGSGTRLTVV.

This clone was recorded a few times. The chain links TRBV18 to TRBJ1-1, with D hard to call. Germline V gives CDR1 KGHSH, CDR2 LQKENI. V was pared by 2 bases and J by 2 bases, with 12 bases between. The CDR3 spans 15 residues. The CDR3 sequence is CASSPSVGRNTEAFF. The CDR3 bases are TGTGCCAGCTCACCAAGTGTGGGGAGAAACACTGAAGCTTTCTTT.

The V and J genes are TRBV5-4 and TRBJ1-1; no clear D gene. The CDR3 covers 15 residues. The germline CDR1 and CDR2 sequences are SGHNT and YYREEE (reference sequence). V lost 0 bases, J lost 1 base, and 10 bases lay in between. CDR3 nucleotide sequence: TGTGCCAGCAGCTTGGATCCAGGAGGGAACACTGAAGCTTTCTTT. This gives the protein CASSLDPGGNTEAFF.

This chain uses TRBV2 with TRBJ2-1; D unclear. The CDR3 totals 10 residues. With 7 bases removed from V and 8 bases from J, the gap between germline ends came to 6 bases. Germline CDR1 reads SNHLY; CDR2 reads FYNNEI. The CDR3 loop reads CASKGHEQFF. The CDR3, as DNA: TGTGCCAGCAAAGGCCATGAGCAGTTCTTC.

V and J are TRBV27 and TRBJ1-5, with 7 bases lining up with TRBD1. CDR1 and CDR2 (germline): MNHEY, SMNVEV (reference sequence). Unmatched junction bases numbered 7, after V lost 4 bases and J lost 4 bases. The CDR3 has 15 residues. The CDR3 bases are TGTGCCAGCAGTTCTTATTCGACAGGGAATCAGCCCCAGCATTTT. It codes for CASSSYSTGNQPQHF.